These 4 T cell receptor beta chains share one sample of origin, sequenced in a study of cytomegalovirus exposure and HLA in healthy donors. Some clones are missing from TCRdb's copy, which holds only in-frame ones; the method was immunoSEQ multiplex PCR. The table shows over 110,000 clones, with around 86% occurring only once. The specimen sequenced was PBMCs. The receptor source for this set is a man aged 18-30 years in good health and CMV-seropositive.

The chain uses TRBV2 and TRBJ1-6; TRBD1 matches at 10 bases. CDR1 SNHLY and CDR2 FYNNEI come from the germline V gene. The CDR3 spans 14 residues. J gave up 8 bases and V 7 bases, and 5 bases lay outside the gene matches. The CDR3 spells CASIRDRGDSPLHF. The CDR3 DNA reads as TGTGCCAGCATCCGGGACAGGGGTGATTCACCCCTCCACTTT.

This clone was seen a handful of times. Possible read error: a much larger clone is one base away. This CDR3 is also generated by other DNA sequences in the sample. The genes are TRBV5-1 and TRBJ2-7; TRBD2 might be the D (5 bases). CDR1 and CDR2 from the germline V gene are SGHRS and YFSETQ. This CDR3 contains 13 residues. Trimming took 0 bases from V and 2 from J, leaving 6 bases between them. As DNA, the CDR3 is TGCGCCAGCAGCTTGGCCGGGACCTACGAGCAGTACTTC. It specifies CASSLAGTYEQYF.

V gene TRBV6-9 combines with J gene TRBJ2-7; a weak D match, TRBD2 (6 bases). CDR3 length: 15 residues. The germline gives CDR1 MNHGY, CDR2 SVAAGI. Trimming removed 8 bases from V and 0 bases from J, with 17 bases in between. CDR3 in amino acids: CASPTSLDYSYEQYF. As DNA, the CDR3 is TGTGCCAGCCCTACCTCCTTGGACTACTCCTACGAGCAGTACTTC.

The chain has TRBV5-4 and TRBJ2-3; possible D gene TRBD2, 5 bases. CDR3 size: 13 residues. Germline V gives CDR1 SGHNT, CDR2 YYREEE (reference sequence). Trimming took off 4 bases at V and 2 bases at J, with 8 bases between the two ends. The CDR3 DNA reads TGTGCCAGCAGCGACGGGGACACAGATACGCAGTATTTT. This encodes CASSDGDTDTQYF. Supplemented by reference TRBV5-4 and TRBJ2-3, the full variable domain reads ETGVTQSPTHLIKTRGQQVTLRCSSQSGHNTVSWYQQALGQGPQFIFQYYREEENGRGNFPPRFSGLQFPNYSSELNVNALELDDSALYLCASSDGDTDTQYFGPGTRLTVL.